These T cell receptor beta chains were read from a single sample in a study of blood T cell repertoires in COVID-19. The repertoire was sequenced with immunoSEQ multiplex PCR; TCRdb's copy has only in-frame clones and lacks some. This sample has roughly 150,000 clones, with approximately 88% found just once. The sequencing sample was made of peripheral blood. These receptors were obtained from a man aged 55 to 69 with acute or convalescent COVID-19. Both conserved end residues are trimmed from each CDR3. Size values are once, few and many counts, or a class for expanded clones, and some rows have none.

clone size	V gene	J gene	CDR3 protein
-	TRBV5-8	TRBJ2-7	ASSLQGRSSYEQY
-	TRBV18	TRBJ1-4	ASSPGVSNEKLF
-	TRBV27	TRBJ2-7	ASSLSGVYSEQY
-	TRBV6-2/TRBV6-3	TRBJ2-1	ASSYPNKNPGLADNEQF
-	TRBV30	TRBJ1-5	AWAGQGNQPQH
-	TRBV5-6	TRBJ2-4	ASSFRRLAKNIQY
-	TRBV11-3	TRBJ2-3	ASSSNSFLTDTQY
once	TRBV5-1	TRBJ1-1	ASGLGGREAF
-	TRBV30	TRBJ2-3	AWSTIAGGLADTQY
-	TRBV27	TRBJ2-1	ASSYRGVHEQF
-	TRBV9	TRBJ1-4	ASSVANGQGVSTNEKLF
-	TRBV7-2	TRBJ1-1	ASISVYRVGAEAF
-	TRBV6-5	TRBJ2-3	ASSSQGQRTDTQY
-	TRBV27	TRBJ1-5	ASSPRRPGQGLNQPQH
-	TRBV5-1	TRBJ2-5	ASSSNRVGETQY
-	TRBV9	TRBJ1-5	ASSVGTGGSNQPQH